This TCR beta chain was identified in a study of CD8 T cells in ankylosing spondylitis. Libraries of TCR beta came from quantitative 5'-RACE with molecular barcodes. TCRdb passed the 5' RACE reads through MiXCR, listing each CDR3 protein once. Of approximately 350,000 distinct CDR3 sequences listed, 20% to 25% are singletons. Regarding the study as a whole: A number of the motif variants had already been described in reactive arthritis synovial fluid and blood. Clones tied to disease were said to be significantly enriched in matched ankylosing spondylitis synovial fluid.

About this clonotype itself: Its matching antigen is unknown.

The length of the CDR3 is 16 residues. The V and J ends lost 0 bases and 1 base respectively, with 13 bases between them. Per the germline V gene, CDR1 is SGHKS and CDR2 is YYEKEE (reference sequence). The gene calls are TRBV5-5 and TRBJ1-1; the D gene is possibly TRBD1 (6 bases). The receptor was derived from a male donor with ankylosing spondylitis or in good health (not recorded which). Sequencing was performed on blood, either unsorted or a sorted T cell fraction (not recorded which). The CDR3 DNA is TGTGCCAGCAGCTTGGGTGGGGGGCGTTGGAACACTGAAGCTTTCTTT. Its translation: CASSLGGGRWNTEAFF.